The 16 T cell receptor beta chains below all came from one sample that was sequenced in a study of blood T cell repertoires in COVID-19. Sequencing was performed with immunoSEQ multiplex PCR; in TCRdb, only in-frame clones are kept and a portion is missing. Of fewer than 200,000 clones in the sample, more than 70% are singletons; the top ten hold approximately 19%. Sequencing was carried out using peripheral blood. Receptor source: a woman between 70 and 85 years old who had recovered from COVID-19.

The genes are TRBV25-1 and TRBJ1-2; the D gene is possibly TRBD1 (6 bases). There are 14 residues in the CDR3. The germline V gene has CDR1 MGHDK and CDR2 SYGVNS. V was shortened by 3 bases and J by 8 bases, with 16 bases between the two germline ends. CDR3 protein: CASSDGQGNGGYTF. CDR3 bases: TGTGCCAGCAGTGATGGGCAGGGGAACGGGGGCTACACCTTC.

This clone has only a few counts. The genes are TRBV5-1 and TRBJ1-4; TRBD1 agrees at 7 bases. Germline trimming cut 4 bases from V and 7 bases from J; bases unmatched to any gene: 19. The CDR3 extends over 18 amino acids. Germline CDR1 SGHRS, CDR2 YFSETQ. The CDR3 loop reads CASSPLGGTGAGSEKLFF. The CDR3 DNA is TGCGCCAGCAGCCCACTTGGGGGAACAGGGGCCGGGAGTGAAAAACTGTTTTTT.

The chain couples TRBV28 to TRBJ1-1, with TRBD1 matching over 10 bases. V gave up 4 bases and J gave up 4 bases; unmatched junction bases: 6. The CDR3 spans 15 residues. The V gene's germline CDR1 is MDHEN and CDR2 SYDVKM. The CDR3 nucleotides read TGTGCCAGCAGTTCCCCCGGGACAGGGGTCACTGAAGCTTTCTTT. This translates into CASSSPGTGVTEAFF.

The chain is built from TRBV30 and TRBJ2-1; 7 nucleotides align to TRBD1. Germline CDR1 and CDR2: GTSNPN and SVGIG (reference sequence). The CDR3 has 16 residues. V trimming: 2 bases; J trimming: 2 bases; junction bases outside the gene matches: 9. The CDR3 sequence is CAWSPLDRDTYNEQFF. The CDR3 coding sequence is TGTGCCTGGAGTCCCCTCGACAGGGACACCTACAATGAGCAGTTCTTC. The complete variable domain, with remaining parts taken from reference TRBV30 and TRBJ2-1, reads SQTIHQWPATLVQPVGSPLSLECTVEGTSNPNLYWYRQAAGRGLQLLFYSVGIGQISSEVPQNLSASRPQDRQFILSSKKLLLSDSGFYLCAWSPLDRDTYNEQFFGPGTRLTVL.

The chain carries TRBV19 and TRBJ1-4; 8 positions match TRBD1. The CDR3 length is 16 residues. V was pared by 7 bases and J by 7 bases, with 14 bases of the junction left unmatched. Germline assignment: CDR1 LNHDA and CDR2 SQIVND (reference sequence). The CDR3: CASISSRDRLGEKLFF. As DNA, the CDR3 is TGTGCCAGTATCTCGAGCCGGGACAGGCTAGGTGAAAAACTGTTTTTT. The full variable domain, its missing parts supplied by reference TRBV19 and TRBJ1-4, is DGGITQSPKYLFRKEGQNVTLSCEQNLNHDAMYWYRQDPGQGLRLIYYSQIVNDFQKGDIAEGYSVSREKKESFPLTVTSAQKNPTAFYLCASISSRDRLGEKLFFGSGTQLSVL.

The chain employs TRBV6-5 and TRBJ2-1, with 7 bases identical to TRBD1. The CDR3 covers 12 residues. Germline CDR1 MNHEY, CDR2 SVGAGI. The V and J ends lost 6 bases and 7 bases, in that order; junction bases with no gene match: 3. CDR3: CASRQGWNEQFF. The CDR3 bases are TGTGCCAGCAGACAGGGGTGGAATGAGCAGTTCTTC.

Concerning this clone: The same CDR3 also results from other DNA sequences found in this sample. The V call is TRBV5-1, the J call TRBJ2-2; 10 positions match TRBD1. The CDR3 covers 15 residues. CDR1 and CDR2 (germline): SGHRS, YFSETQ. V lost 4 bases and J lost 3; bases outside the gene matches: 3. CDR3: CASSPDRGDTGELFF. CDR3 nucleotide sequence: TGCGCCAGCAGCCCGGACAGGGGGGACACCGGGGAGCTGTTTTTT.

The DNA of the CDR3 is TGTGCCAGCAGGGGTAGCGGGAGGTCCTACGAGCAGTACTTC. Its translation is CASRGSGRSYEQYF. The chain links TRBV28 to TRBJ2-7, with 10 bases identical to TRBD2. Trimming took 6 bases from V and 1 from J; bases not matched to a gene: 3. The CDR3 has 14 residues. Germline V lookup: CDR1 MDHEN, CDR2 SYDVKM.

The V and J genes are TRBV4-1 and TRBJ2-5, with 14 bases lining up with TRBD2. This CDR3 region has 17 residues. Losses at the gene ends were 1 base for V and 2 bases for J; bases not matched to a gene: 3. Germline CDR1 MGHRA, CDR2 YSYEKL. The CDR3 sequence is CASSQARTSGGQETQYF. Written as DNA, the CDR3 is TGCGCCAGCAGCCAAGCCCGGACTAGCGGGGGGCAAGAGACCCAGTACTTC.

The rearrangement links TRBV2 to TRBJ1-5, with D possibly being TRBD1 (5 bases). The CDR3 has 14 amino acids. In germline, CDR1 is SNHLY, CDR2 FYNNEI. Trimming stripped 3 bases from V and 5 bases from J, with 11 bases between. The CDR3 DNA reads TGTGCCAGCAGTGAGGGGGGGTCCTATCAGCCCCAGCATTTT. The encoded protein is CASSEGGSYQPQHF. Full variable domain (remainder filled in from reference TRBV2 and TRBJ1-5): EPEVTQTPSHQVTQMGQEVILRCVPISNHLYFYWYRQILGQKVEFLVSFYNNEISEKSEIFDDQFSVERPDGSNFTLKIRSTKLEDSAMYFCASSEGGSYQPQHFGDGTRLSIL.

The gene calls are TRBV18 and TRBJ2-6; D is unresolved. The CDR3 extends over 14 amino acids. The ends were cut back, 6 bases at V and 0 bases at J, with 6 bases in the middle. The germline V gene has CDR1 KGHSH and CDR2 LQKENI. CDR3 in amino acids: CASSSGSGANVLTF. The CDR3, as DNA: TGTGCCAGCTCCTCGGGCTCTGGGGCCAACGTCCTGACTTTC.

This clone was detected a few times. V is TRBV19 and J is TRBJ1-2; 7 positions agree with TRBD1. This CDR3 comprises 17 residues. V lost 7 bases, J lost 0 bases, and 14 bases stayed unmatched. CDR1 and CDR2 from the germline V gene are LNHDA and SQIVND (reference sequence). CDR3 sequence: CASIGARGQYANYGYTF. DNA of the CDR3: TGTGCCAGTATTGGGGCAAGGGGGCAATATGCTAACTATGGCTACACCTTC.

This CDR3 is CASSGNRVRGNQPQHF. The CDR3 DNA reads TGTGCCAGCAGTGGTAACAGGGTGAGGGGCAATCAGCCCCAGCATTTT. The chain recombines TRBV2 with TRBJ1-5; weak D call: TRBD1 (6 bases). V dropped 4 bases and J dropped 2 bases, with 15 bases sitting between them. Germline V gene sequence: CDR1 SNHLY, CDR2 FYNNEI. The CDR3 runs to 16 residues.

The chain combines TRBV4-2 with TRBJ1-4; TRBD1 is a possible D gene (5 bases). This CDR3 region has 12 residues. The germline V gene has CDR1 LGHNA and CDR2 YNFKEQ. The V end was cut by 8 bases, the J end by 4 bases, with 8 bases between. CDR3 sequence (DNA): TGTGCCAGCGGGGGGGTTAATGAAAAACTGTTTTTT. Translated: CASGGVNEKLFF.

V gene TRBV5-1 combines with J gene TRBJ2-1, with 8 positions matching TRBD1. With 4 bases clipped from V and 5 bases from J, the junction kept 11 bases outside the gene matches. The CDR3 has 16 residues. CDR1 is SGHRS, CDR2 YFSETQ, per germline. The CDR3 nucleotides are TGCGCCAGCAGCCCGGGTGACAGGGGAAGACACAATGAGCAGTTCTTC. Amino acid sequence: CASSPGDRGRHNEQFF.

The chain carries TRBV5-6 and TRBJ2-2; D might be TRBD2 (6 bases). The CDR3 length is 16 residues. Trimming left V 4 bases short and J 4 bases short, with 17 bases between. Per germline, CDR1 SGHDT and CDR2 YYEEEE. The CDR3 bases are TGTGCCAGCAGCCCACTCCGGGGGTCGGCCACCGGGGAGCTGTTTTTT. It translates to CASSPLRGSATGELFF.